This T cell receptor (beta chain) was profiled in a study of blood T cell repertoires in COVID-19. Looking at the study overall: Some COVID-19 samples were acute and others convalescent; all came from the United States, Italy and Spain.

How the authors handled the data: Amplification with reference gene primers provided the estimates of nucleated cell counts. The assay was immunoSEQ multiplex PCR, and TCRdb's table has in-frame clones only and misses some. The DNA was the basis for D and trimming; V, J and clone size are from that table. The table lists over 350,000 clones, roughly 90% of them singletons. Trimming removed 1 base from V and 3 bases from J, with 15 bases in between. The CDR3 loop spans 16 amino acids. Germline V lookup: CDR1 MNHNS, CDR2 SASEGT. The sequence derives from a woman aged 25 to 39 with acute COVID-19. This chain connects TRBV6-1 to TRBJ1-2, with a weak D call TRBD1 (5 bases). Sequencing was done on a sample of PBMCs or T cells enriched from blood (not recorded which). CDR3 protein: CASSEGPRRGYYGYTF. CDR3 in DNA: TGTGCCAGCAGTGAAGGTCCTCGGCGGGGCTACTATGGCTACACCTTC.